These 7 T cell receptor beta chains were sequenced from one sample in a study of blood T cell repertoires in COVID-19. The assay was immunoSEQ multiplex PCR, and TCRdb's table has in-frame clones only and misses some. The data contain under 8,500 clones, roughly nine tenths of them singletons. Sequenced: peripheral blood. Receptors originate from a man between 65 and 85 years old with active COVID-19.

This clone was recorded a few times. V usage is TRBV3-1 (or the pseudogene TRBV3-2) and J usage is TRBJ2-7; D is perhaps TRBD2 (7 bases). This CDR3 is built from 13 residues. V lost 0 bases and J 5 bases, leaving 8 bases between the germline ends. CDR1 and CDR2 from the germline V gene are LGHDT and YNNKEL (reference sequence). CDR3 amino acids: CASSQEGGDEQYF. The CDR3 DNA sequence: TGTGCCAGCAGCCAAGAAGGGGGGGACGAGCAGTACTTC.

Only a few counts were recorded for this clone. The chain links TRBV5-6 to TRBJ1-2; 7 bases agree with TRBD1. The CDR3 is made up of 15 amino acids. V was clipped by 3 bases and J by 0 bases; unmatched bases: 5. The germline V gene encodes CDR1 SGHDT and CDR2 YYEEEE. CDR3 amino acids: CASSSQGRANYGYTF. DNA of the CDR3: TGTGCCAGCAGCTCACAGGGGCGGGCTAACTATGGCTACACCTTC. The full variable domain, completed using reference TRBV5-6 and TRBJ1-2, is DAGVTQSPTHLIKTRGQQVTLRCSPKSGHDTVSWYQQALGQGPQFIFQYYEEEERQRGNFPDRFSGHQFPNYSSELNVNALLLGDSALYLCASSSQGRANYGYTFGSGTRLTVV.

The chain joins TRBV18 to TRBJ1-4; D gene ambiguous. Trimming cost V 5 bases and J 5 bases, with 6 bases left between them. The germline CDR1 and CDR2 sequences are KGHSH and LQKENI. The CDR3 has 12 residues. In DNA form, the CDR3 reads TGTGCCAGCTCAGGAGTAAATGAAAAACTGTTTTTT. Translation: CASSGVNEKLFF. Drawing the rest from reference TRBV18 and TRBJ1-4, the complete variable domain is NAGVMQNPRHLVRRRGQEARLRCSPMKGHSHVYWYRQLPEEGLKFMVYLQKENIIDESGMPKERFSAEFPKEGPSILRIQQVVRGDSAAYFCASSGVNEKLFFGSGTQLSVL.

The CDR3 sequence: CAIRRTSYETQYF. CDR3 nucleotide sequence: TGTGCCATCAGACGGACTAGCTATGAGACCCAGTACTTC. This chain links TRBV10-3 with TRBJ2-5; 8 nucleotides agree with TRBD2. V gave up 6 bases and J gave up 5 bases; unmatched junction bases: 5. This CDR3 comprises 13 residues. Germline CDR1 is ENHRY and CDR2 is SYGVKD.

The CDR3 reads CASSEQGAIGGELFF. The CDR3 DNA follows: TGTGCCAGCAGTGAACAGGGGGCTATTGGCGGGGAGCTGTTTTTT. The V gene is TRBV27, the J gene TRBJ2-2, with 9 bases matching TRBD1. The V gene end was trimmed by 5 bases and the J gene end by 7 bases; junction bases not matched to a gene: 8. Germline loops: CDR1 MNHEY, CDR2 SMNVEV (reference sequence). The CDR3 spans 15 residues.

V usage is TRBV6-6 and J usage is TRBJ2-2; 11 nucleotides align to TRBD2. J was trimmed by 2 bases and V by 5 bases; bases with no gene match: 7. This CDR3 comprises 17 residues. CDR1 is MNHNY and CDR2 is SVGAGI in the germline V gene (reference sequence). DNA for the CDR3: TGTGCCAGCAGTCTAGCGGGGGGCTCGTTCAACACCGGGGAGCTGTTTTTT. Its translation: CASSLAGGSFNTGELFF.

V is TRBV4-1 and J is TRBJ1-3; a weak D match, TRBD1 (5 bases). The germline CDR1 and CDR2 sequences are MGHRA and YSYEKL. Trimming took off 2 bases at V and 4 bases at J, with 12 bases between the two ends. The CDR3 has 15 residues. CDR3 sequence reads: CASSQRTGGGNTIYF. Here the CDR3 DNA reads TGCGCCAGCAGCCAAAGGACCGGGGGGGGAAACACCATATATTTT.